Following are 9 T cell receptor beta chains from one sample sequenced in a study of T cells in Graves' hyperthyroidism and ophthalmopathy. Amplified regions were TCR beta CDR3 sequences from RNA transcripts. The primer set for the first-round RT-PCR of the TCR CDR3 was HTBI. In TCRdb, the multiplex PCR reads were re-called with MiXCR into one record per CDR3 protein. The sample consists of under 450,000 distinct CDR3 sequences, roughly 14% of them appearing once. Sequenced sample: blood. These receptor sequences come from a young man with Graves' hyperthyroidism that later progressed to Graves' ophthalmopathy.

This clonotype was counted at least ten times. The rearrangement joins TRBV2 to TRBJ1-1; D may be TRBD1 (6 bases). Between the trimmed V and J ends, which lost 3 bases and 11 bases, there was a span of 10 bases. The CDR3 length is 11 residues. Germline V gene data show CDR1 as SNHLY and CDR2 as FYNNEI. CDR3 protein: CASSDTGAAFF. The CDR3 DNA is TGTGCCAGCAGTGATACGGGGGCCGCTTTCTTT.

This clonotype appeared a few times. The chain combines TRBV11-2 with TRBJ2-2, with 7 bases lining up with TRBD1. Unmatched junction bases numbered 8, after V lost 6 bases and J lost 1 base. The germline gives CDR1 SGHAT, CDR2 FQNNGV. There are 16 residues in the CDR3. In nucleotides, the CDR3 is TGTGCCAGCAGAACTTGGGCAGGGGGGAACACCGGGGAGCTGTTTTTT. Translated, it gives CASRTWAGGNTGELFF.

J is TRBJ1-4 and V is TRBV5-4; the D gene is possibly TRBD1 (6 bases). Germline V gene data show CDR1 as SGHNT and CDR2 as YYREEE (reference sequence). The CDR3 covers 17 residues. Between the trimmed V and J ends, which lost 4 bases and 2 bases, there was a span of 18 bases. DNA of the CDR3: TGTGCCAGCAGCCCAGGTGACAGGAGGGTGACTAATGAAAAACTGTTTTTT. Translating gives CASSPGDRRVTNEKLFF.

This clonotype appeared many times. The chain employs TRBV6-5 and TRBJ2-5; tentative D call: TRBD1 (5 bases). Looked up from germline, CDR1 is MNHEY and CDR2 is SVGAGI. V gave up 2 bases and J gave up 9 bases, with 19 bases separating them. This CDR3 spans 15 amino acids. CDR3 sequence (DNA): TGTGCCAGCAGTTACGGGCCCCCCCAGGGTCAGGCCCAGTACTTC. Protein: CASSYGPPQGQAQYF.

The table lists this clonotype with many counts. V and J are TRBV28 and TRBJ1-2, with TRBD1 identical over 7 bases. Germline V gene sequence: CDR1 MDHEN, CDR2 SYDVKM. The CDR3 is 15 residues long. Germline trimming cut 6 bases from V and 0 bases from J; bases unmatched to any gene: 7. The CDR3 region is CASRHGQAANYGYTF. DNA for the CDR3: TGTGCCAGCAGACACGGACAGGCAGCTAACTATGGCTACACCTTC.

This clonotype was picked up many times. V usage is TRBV12-3 or TRBV12-4 and J usage is TRBJ1-6; TRBD1 matches 8 bases. Trimming took 7 bases from V and 0 from J; bases not matched to a gene: 5. CDR3 length equals 16 residues. Written as DNA, the CDR3 is TGTGCCAGCACCAGACAGGGGAGCTCCTATAATTCACCCCTCCACTTT. The encoded protein is CASTRQGSSYNSPLHF.

The chain uses TRBV6-1 and TRBJ2-5, with TRBD1 matching 7 bases. Germline CDR1 is MNHNS and CDR2 is SASEGT. CDR3 size: 15 residues. The trim removed 4 bases at V and 4 bases at J, leaving 9 bases unmatched. CDR3 in amino acids: CASSGSQGPGETQYF. As DNA, the CDR3 is TGTGCCAGCAGTGGATCACAGGGGCCCGGAGAGACCCAGTACTTC.

This clonotype has ten or more counts. The chain employs TRBV5-1 and TRBJ2-5; TRBD1 might be the D (7 bases). Trimming took off 0 bases at V and 3 bases at J, with 12 bases between the two ends. This CDR3 has 15 amino acids. Germline CDR1 SGHRS, CDR2 YFSETQ. The CDR3 reads CASSLAGRGEETQYF. CDR3 coding DNA: TGCGCCAGCAGCTTGGCCGGCAGGGGGGAAGAGACCCAGTACTTC.

A single count supports this clonotype. V usage is TRBV6-2 or TRBV6-3 and J usage is TRBJ1-4; D uncertain. The germline V gene has CDR1 MNHEY and CDR2 SVGEGT. Trimming removed 6 bases at V and 7 bases at J, with 6 bases between. The CDR3 covers 11 residues. CDR3 region: CASSHGEKLFF. The CDR3 DNA sequence: TGTGCCAGCAGCCACGGTGAAAAACTGTTTTTT.